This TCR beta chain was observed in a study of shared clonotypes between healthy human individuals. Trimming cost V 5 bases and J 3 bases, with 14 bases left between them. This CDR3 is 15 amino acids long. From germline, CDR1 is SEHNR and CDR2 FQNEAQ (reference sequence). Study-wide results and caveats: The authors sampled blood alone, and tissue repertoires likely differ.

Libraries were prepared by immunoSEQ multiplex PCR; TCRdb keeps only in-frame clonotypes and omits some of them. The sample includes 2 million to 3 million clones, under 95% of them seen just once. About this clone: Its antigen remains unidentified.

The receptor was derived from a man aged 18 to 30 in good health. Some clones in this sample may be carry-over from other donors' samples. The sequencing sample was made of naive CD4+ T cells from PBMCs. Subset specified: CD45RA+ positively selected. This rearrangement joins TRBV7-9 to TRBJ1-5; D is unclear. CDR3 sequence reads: CASSRSGQLNQPQHF. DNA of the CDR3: TGTGCCAGCAGCCGATCGGGCCAACTCAATCAGCCCCAGCATTTT.